Sequencing of this TCR beta chain was carried out in a study of PD-1 blockade in mismatch repair-deficient tumors. The method was immunoSEQ multiplex PCR; TCRdb's version includes in-frame clones alone and lacks a portion of them. The sample lists some 19,000 clones, over 75% seen once, with roughly 1.4% in the top ten. CDR1 and CDR2 from the germline V gene are MDHEN and SYDVKM. The CDR3 covers 12 residues. V was trimmed by 7 bases and J by 3 bases, leaving 7 bases between them. Specimen: PBMCs, collected 52 weeks after starting pembrolizumab. This receptor was identified in an adult with mismatch repair-deficient cancer. The chain employs TRBV28 and TRBJ2-1; no clear D gene. CDR3 sequence: CASKAVYNEQFF. As DNA, the CDR3 is TGTGCCAGCAAGGCGGTCTACAATGAGCAGTTCTTC.